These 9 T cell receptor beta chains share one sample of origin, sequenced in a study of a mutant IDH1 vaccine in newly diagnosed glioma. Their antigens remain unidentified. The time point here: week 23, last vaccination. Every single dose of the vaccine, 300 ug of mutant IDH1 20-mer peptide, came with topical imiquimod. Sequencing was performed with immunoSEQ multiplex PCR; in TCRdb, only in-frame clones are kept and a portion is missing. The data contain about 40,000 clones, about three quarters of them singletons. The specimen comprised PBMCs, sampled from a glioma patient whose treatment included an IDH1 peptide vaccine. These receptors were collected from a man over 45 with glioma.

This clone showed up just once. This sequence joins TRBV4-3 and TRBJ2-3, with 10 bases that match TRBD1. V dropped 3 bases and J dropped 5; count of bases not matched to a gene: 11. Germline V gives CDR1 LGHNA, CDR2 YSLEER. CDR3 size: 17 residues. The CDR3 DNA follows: TGCGCCAGCAGCCAGTATTATCCGGGACAGGGGCAAGATACGCAGTATTTT. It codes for CASSQYYPGQGQDTQYF.

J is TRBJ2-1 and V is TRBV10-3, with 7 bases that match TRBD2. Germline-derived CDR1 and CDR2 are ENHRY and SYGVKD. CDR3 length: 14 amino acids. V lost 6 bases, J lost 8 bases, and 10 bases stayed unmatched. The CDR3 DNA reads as TGTGCCATCAGGGGCGGGGGAGGTTTAGATGAGCAGTTCTTC. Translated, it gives CAIRGGGGLDEQFF.

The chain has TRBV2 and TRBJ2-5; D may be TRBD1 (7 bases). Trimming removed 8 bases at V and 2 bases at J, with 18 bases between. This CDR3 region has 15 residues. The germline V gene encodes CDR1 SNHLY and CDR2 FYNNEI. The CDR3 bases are TGTGCCAGCCGGAGGGGGGCAGGGGGTCAAGAGACCCAGTACTTC. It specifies CASRRGAGGQETQYF.

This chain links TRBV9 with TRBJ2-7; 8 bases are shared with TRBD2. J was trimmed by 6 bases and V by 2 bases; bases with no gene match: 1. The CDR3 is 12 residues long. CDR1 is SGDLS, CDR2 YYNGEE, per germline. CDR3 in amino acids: CASSVGGGEQYF. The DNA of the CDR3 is TGTGCCAGCAGCGTCGGGGGGGGCGAGCAGTACTTC.

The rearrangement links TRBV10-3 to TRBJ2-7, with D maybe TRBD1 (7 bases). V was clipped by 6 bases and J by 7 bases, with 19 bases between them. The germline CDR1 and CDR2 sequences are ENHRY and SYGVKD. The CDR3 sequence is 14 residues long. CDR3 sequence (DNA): TGTGCCATCAGCACTCAGGGGGGTCGGGGGGAGCAGTACTTC. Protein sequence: CAISTQGGRGEQYF.

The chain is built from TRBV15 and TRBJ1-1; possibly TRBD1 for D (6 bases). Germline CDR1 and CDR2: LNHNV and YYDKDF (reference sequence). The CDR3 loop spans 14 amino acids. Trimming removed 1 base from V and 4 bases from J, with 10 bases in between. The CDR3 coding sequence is TGTGCCACCAGCAGAGCCACAGGGACCACTGAAGCTTTCTTT. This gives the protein CATSRATGTTEAFF.

The CDR3 sequence is CSGGSLLETQYF. The DNA of the CDR3 is TGCAGCGGGGGCTCACTCTTAGAGACCCAGTACTTC. The gene calls are TRBV29-1 and TRBJ2-5; the D gene is possibly TRBD1 (5 bases). The CDR3 sequence is 12 residues long. Germline V gives CDR1 SQVTM, CDR2 ANQGSEA. V was pared by 7 bases and J by 4 bases, with 13 bases between.

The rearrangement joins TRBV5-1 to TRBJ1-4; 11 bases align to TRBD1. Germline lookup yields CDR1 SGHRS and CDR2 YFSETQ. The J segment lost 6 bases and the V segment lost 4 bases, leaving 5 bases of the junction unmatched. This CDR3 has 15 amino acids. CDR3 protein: CASSREGQGDEKLFF. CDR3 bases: TGCGCCAGCAGCCGTGAGGGACAGGGGGATGAAAAACTGTTTTTT.

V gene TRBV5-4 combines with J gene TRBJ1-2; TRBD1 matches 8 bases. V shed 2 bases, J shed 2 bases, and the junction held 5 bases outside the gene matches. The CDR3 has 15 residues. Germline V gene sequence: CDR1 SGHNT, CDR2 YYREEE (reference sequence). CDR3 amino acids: CASSFWDRSNYGYTF. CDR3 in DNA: TGTGCCAGCAGCTTTTGGGACAGGTCGAACTATGGCTACACCTTC.